Listed below are T cell receptor beta chains from one sample, sequenced in a study of T cells in Graves' hyperthyroidism and ophthalmopathy. TCRdb passed the multiplex PCR reads through MiXCR, listing each CDR3 protein once. The table shows roughly 300,000 distinct CDR3 sequences, with approximately 15% occurring only once. What was sequenced was blood. These receptors came from a woman in her thirties with Graves' hyperthyroidism. Each CDR3 is given with its conserved first and last residue. D genes are given only for firm matches. Clone size is not always given. Where it is, it says once, few, many or a class for expanded clones.

clone size	D gene	V gene	J gene	CDR3 DNA	CDR3 protein
NA	NA	TRBV4-1	TRBJ1-2	TGCGCCAGCAGCCAAGACCCGGGTGGGTATGGCTACACCTTC	CASSQDPGGYGYTF
many	NA	TRBV7-2	TRBJ1-2	TGTGCCAGCTCGAGCATTAGCCTCTATGGCTACACCTTC	CASSSISLYGYTF
few	NA	TRBV11-2	TRBJ1-2	TGTGCCAGCAGCCAAGGACGGCAAGCTAACTATGGCTACACCTTC	CASSQGRQANYGYTF
many	TRBD1	TRBV2	TRBJ2-5	TGTGCCAGCAGCGCACAGGGGTACCTCCAAGAGACCCAGTACTTC	CASSAQGYLQETQYF
many	NA	TRBV10-1	TRBJ2-1	TGCGCCAGCAGTTCTGGGCTGGAGACGGTGGATGAGCAGTTCTTC	CASSSGLETVDEQFF
many	NA	TRBV19	TRBJ1-5	TGTGCCAGTAGTAGGAATGGGGGCCAGCCCCAGCATTTT	CASSRNGGQPQHF
few	TRBD1	TRBV30	TRBJ1-6	TGTGCCTGGAGTCAACCGAGGGGGCTTGGTAATTCACCCCTCCACTTT	CAWSQPRGLGNSPLHF
NA	NA	TRBV28	TRBJ1-2	TGTGCCCTCGGCCTAGGCTATGGCTACACCTTC	CALGLGYGYTF
many	NA	TRBV6-5	TRBJ2-1	TGTGCCAGCAGTTACTCGAAGCGCCATGAGCAGTTCTTC	CASSYSKRHEQFF
NA	NA	TRBV7-2	TRBJ1-1	TGTGCCAGCAGCTACCGGGGCGGCGGGGTCGCCACTGAAGCTTTCTTT	CASSYRGGGVATEAFF
few	TRBD1	TRBV19	TRBJ2-5	TGTGCCAGTAGTATACCCGGGACAGGCCAAGAGACCCAGTACTTC	CASSIPGTGQETQYF
NA	NA	TRBV20-1	TRBJ2-1	TGCAGTGCTCGTCGACTGTACAATGAGCAGTTCTTC	CSARRLYNEQFF
few	TRBD1	TRBV12-3/TRBV12-4	TRBJ2-7	TGTGCCAGCAGTGCGTCCGGGACAGGGGGTATCTACGAGCAGTACTTC	CASSASGTGGIYEQYF
many	NA	TRBV29-1	TRBJ1-2	TGCAGCGTTCCGGGGGGTGGTATCTATGGCTACACCTTC	CSVPGGGIYGYTF
many	NA	TRBV6-1	TRBJ2-7	TGTGCCAGCAGCCCTACAGCCCCTCACTACGAGCAGTACTTC	CASSPTAPHYEQYF
many	TRBD2	TRBV28	TRBJ2-1	TGTGCCACCGGGAGGGATGAGCAGTTCTTC	CATGRDEQFF
many	NA	TRBV2	TRBJ2-3	TGTGCCAGCAGTGAAACCGGGAGCACAGATACGCAGTATTTT	CASSETGSTDTQYF
few	TRBD2	TRBV6-2/TRBV6-3	TRBJ2-3	TGTGCCAGCAGTTCGCCCCTCACTAGCGGGAGAAGTCAAGATACGCAGTATTTT	CASSSPLTSGRSQDTQYF
many	NA	TRBV20-1	TRBJ2-1	TGCAGTGCTAGAGATGAGCGGGTCTCCTACAATGAGCAGTTCTTC	CSARDERVSYNEQFF
NA	TRBD1	TRBV20-1	TRBJ2-5	TGCAGTGCTAGACTCCCGGGACAGGGTCGCGAGACCCAGTACTTC	CSARLPGQGRETQYF
NA	NA	TRBV5-8	TRBJ2-1	TGTGCCAGCAGCTTAGCGGAAAACTCCTACAATGAGCAGTTCTTC	CASSLAENSYNEQFF
NA	NA	TRBV9	TRBJ1-1	TGTGCCAGCAGCGTGGGGATAGGGGGACGGGCTTTCTTT	CASSVGIGGRAFF
many	TRBD1	TRBV9	TRBJ1-2	TGTGCCAGCAGCGTAGTGTCACAGGGGGCGAATGGCTACACCTTC	CASSVVSQGANGYTF
many	TRBD2	TRBV2	TRBJ2-1	TGTGCCCTACAATTGCCGGGGCTAGCGGGAGGCAATGAGCAGTTCTTC	CALQLPGLAGGNEQFF
few	TRBD1	TRBV20-1	TRBJ2-4	TGCAGTGCTAGTCCCAGGGGGAAAGCCAAAAACATTCAGTACTTC	CSASPRGKAKNIQYF
NA	NA	TRBV6-1	TRBJ2-2	TGTGCCACCCTTCGTACAGGGCGGGGCGGGGAGCTGTTTTTT	CATLRTGRGGELFF
few	TRBD1	TRBV7-9	TRBJ2-7	TGTGCCAGCAGCTTCCCCGGGACAGGAAAAAATGAGCAGTACTTC	CASSFPGTGKNEQYF
NA	TRBD2	TRBV9	TRBJ2-7	TGTGCCAGCAGCCAACTAGCGGGACGTATCTACGAGCAGTACTTC	CASSQLAGRIYEQYF
many	NA	TRBV5-1	TRBJ2-7	TGCGCCAGCAGTCACAGGATACGGGACGAGCAGTACTTC	CASSHRIRDEQYF
many	NA	TRBV28	TRBJ2-7	TGTGCCAGCAGTTTGGCTAGGGAGAACGAGCAGTACTTC	CASSLARENEQYF
many	NA	TRBV28	TRBJ2-5	TGTGCCAGCAGTCCAACCCGCGGACGGACAAAAGAGACCCAGTACTTC	CASSPTRGRTKETQYF
few	TRBD1	TRBV6-6	TRBJ2-7	TGTGCCAGCAGTTACCCGAGCGGCAGGGGGCTCTACGAGCAGTACTTC	CASSYPSGRGLYEQYF
many	NA	TRBV2	TRBJ1-4	TGTGCCAGCAGTGATGACAGGCAGGCCGAAAAACTGTTTTTT	CASSDDRQAEKLFF
NA	NA	TRBV20-1	TRBJ2-7	TGCAGTGCTAGAGAGGTCCCAGATTACGAGCAGTACTTC	CSAREVPDYEQYF
many	TRBD1	TRBV28	TRBJ2-1	TGTGCCAGCAGGATAGACGACAGGGGAATATCTAATGAGCAGTTCTTC	CASRIDDRGISNEQFF
few	NA	TRBV7-6	TRBJ1-2	TGTGCCAGCAGCTCCCAAGAGGGGTATGGCTACACCTTC	CASSSQEGYGYTF
NA	NA	TRBV5-1	TRBJ2-7	TGCGCCAGCGGAAAAGGAGGGGTCTCCTACGAGCAGTACTTC	CASGKGGVSYEQYF
few	NA	TRBV13	TRBJ1-6	TGTGCCAGCAGCCAACGGAGGGGAATTTCACCCCTCCACTTT	CASSQRRGISPLHF
NA	NA	TRBV20-1	TRBJ1-1	TGCAGTGCTATCCCAACAGGGTTGCACACTGAAGCTTTCTTT	CSAIPTGLHTEAFF
NA	TRBD1	TRBV7-3	TRBJ2-7	TGTGCCAGCAGTCTATGGGGACAGGGGGATTACGAGCAGTACTTC	CASSLWGQGDYEQYF
NA	NA	TRBV6-2/TRBV6-3	TRBJ2-5	TGTGCCTGCCGGGACGCCGGCCAAGAGACCCAGTACTTC	CACRDAGQETQYF
many	TRBD2	TRBV27	TRBJ2-3	TGTGCCAGCAGACTAGGACTAGCGGGCACAGATACGCAGTATTTT	CASRLGLAGTDTQYF
many	NA	TRBV28	TRBJ2-7	TGTGCCAGCCAAGTCGGCCCCAACGACCGGGCAGCCCGTCCCTACGAGCAGTACTTC	CASQVGPNDRAARPYEQYF
many	NA	TRBV2	TRBJ2-7	TGTGCCAGCAAACAGGCATACGAGCAGTACTTC	CASKQAYEQYF
NA	NA	TRBV29-1	TRBJ2-1	TGCAGCAACACCGGAAACTACAATGAGCAGTTCTTC	CSNTGNYNEQFF
many	NA	TRBV7-6	TRBJ1-1	TGTGCCAGCAGCTTATCACGGACAACTGAAGCTTTCTTT	CASSLSRTTEAFF
many	NA	TRBV7-8	TRBJ1-2	TGTGCCAGCAGCTTCGCCTTAGGGGGCTACACCTTC	CASSFALGGYTF
many	TRBD1	TRBV29-1	TRBJ2-3	TGCAGCGCCGAACCAGGGGGCGCGGGCACAGATACGCAGTATTTT	CSAEPGGAGTDTQYF
NA	NA	TRBV5-1	TRBJ1-5	TGCGCCAGCAGCTTGGCTCCGCGACAGGACCAGCCCCAGCATTTT	CASSLAPRQDQPQHF
NA	NA	TRBV30	TRBJ1-1	TGTGCCTGGAGGGGAGAAGTGGGGTACACTGAAGCTTTCTTT	CAWRGEVGYTEAFF
many	NA	TRBV2	TRBJ2-2	TGTGCCAGCAGTGAAGGGGGGGAACCGTTCTACGCGAACACCGGGGAGCTGTTTTTT	CASSEGGEPFYANTGELFF
many	NA	TRBV7-8	TRBJ1-5	TGTGCCAGCAGCTTAAGGAGGGGTTTTAGCAATCAGCCCCAGCATTTT	CASSLRRGFSNQPQHF
few	NA	TRBV19	TRBJ1-2	TGTGCCAGTAGTACTCTGACAGAGAGGACGTCTGGCTACACCTTC	CASSTLTERTSGYTF
many	NA	TRBV28	TRBJ2-1	TGTGCCATTACCCAATCCGGGACGCACAATGAGCAGTTCTTC	CAITQSGTHNEQFF